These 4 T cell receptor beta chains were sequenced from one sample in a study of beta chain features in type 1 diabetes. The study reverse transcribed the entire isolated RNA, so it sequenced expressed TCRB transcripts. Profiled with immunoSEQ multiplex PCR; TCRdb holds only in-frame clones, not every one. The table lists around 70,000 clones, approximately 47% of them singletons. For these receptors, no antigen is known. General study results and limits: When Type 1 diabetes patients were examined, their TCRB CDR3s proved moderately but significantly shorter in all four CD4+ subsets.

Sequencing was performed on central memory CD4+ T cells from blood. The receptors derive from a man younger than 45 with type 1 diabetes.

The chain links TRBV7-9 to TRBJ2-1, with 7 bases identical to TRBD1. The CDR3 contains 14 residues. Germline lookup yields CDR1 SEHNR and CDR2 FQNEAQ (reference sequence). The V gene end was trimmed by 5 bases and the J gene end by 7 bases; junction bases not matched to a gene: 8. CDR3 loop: CASSPAGTANEQFF. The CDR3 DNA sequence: TGTGCCAGCAGCCCCGCCGGGACAGCTAATGAGCAGTTCTTC.

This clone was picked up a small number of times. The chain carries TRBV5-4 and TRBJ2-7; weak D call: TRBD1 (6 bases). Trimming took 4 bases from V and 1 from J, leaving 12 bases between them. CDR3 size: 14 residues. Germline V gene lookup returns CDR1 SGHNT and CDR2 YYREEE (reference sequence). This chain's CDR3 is CASSPTGGSYEQYF. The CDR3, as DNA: TGTGCCAGCAGCCCGACAGGAGGTTCCTACGAGCAGTACTTC.

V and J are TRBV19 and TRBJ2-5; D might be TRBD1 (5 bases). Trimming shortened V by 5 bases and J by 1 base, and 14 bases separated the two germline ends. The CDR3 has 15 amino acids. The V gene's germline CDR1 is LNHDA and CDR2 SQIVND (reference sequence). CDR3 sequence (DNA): TGTGCCAGTAGTCCCCGCCAGGGCCCCCAAGAGACCCAGTACTTC. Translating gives CASSPRQGPQETQYF.

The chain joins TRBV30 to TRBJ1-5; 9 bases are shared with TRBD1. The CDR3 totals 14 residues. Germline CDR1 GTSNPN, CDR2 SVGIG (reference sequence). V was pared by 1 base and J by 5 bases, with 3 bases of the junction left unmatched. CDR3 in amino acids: CAWSARQGDQPQHF. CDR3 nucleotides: TGTGCCTGGAGTGCTAGACAGGGGGATCAGCCCCAGCATTTT.